This TCR beta chain was found in a study of blood T cell repertoires in COVID-19 (dated by TCRdb to the early 2020s). Background on the whole study: Collaborator samples came from the United States, Italy and Spain and covered acute and convalescent phases of COVID-19. Sample metadata almost always included a de-identified subject ID, COVID-19 status, age in years and sex. Subjects who had been exposed to COVID-19, were actively infected with it, or had recovered from it provided the deeply sampled blood TCRbeta repertoires that made up the dataset. The repertoires were released in a freely available public database meant as a resource for research on the immune response to SARS-CoV-2. The prospective study material was composed of cDNA or gDNA derived from T cells, B-cell-depleted T cells, or PBMCs. Where available, HLA class I and class II types were obtained from metadata supplied by the sample provider rather than from assay-based typing. Samples were obtained from the ongoing ImmuneRACE study (first 160 participants) and from over 1,000 subjects provided by 6 global collaborators. Overall study results and their limits: The quantity of clinical and demographic metadata differed by source and by participant and was supplied without curation.

V is clipped by 2 bases and J by 4 bases, and the sequence between their germline boundaries is 8 bases long. CDR1 MNHEY and CDR2 SVGAGI are derived from the germline V gene. The CDR3 covers 13 residues, taking in both the cysteine and the phenylalanine. Only the CDR3 region is kept as DNA, spanning 39 bases read in frame from base 1. As for this clone: It lacks a known antigen. One base away there is no much larger clone; base qualities are not given.

The collaborating institutions used their own protocols to collect whole blood in K2EDTA tubes. For TCRbeta analysis, collaborators shipped samples in one of three forms: frozen whole blood, isolated PBMCs, or DNA extracted from either of those sample types. The immunoSEQ Assay, a bias-controlled multiplex PCR, was used to amplify TCRbeta CDR3 regions from genomic DNA. In the authors' own workflow: The number of nucleated cells in each sample was estimated by amplification of reference gene primers within the assay. Sequence reads were collapsed and filtered to measure the absolute abundance of every unique TCRbeta CDR3 rearrangement. Productive Simpson clonality was computed per sample as the square root of Simpson's diversity index over productive rearrangements. In TCRdb, the immuneACCESS table is reduced to in-frame sequences with V and J assigned. These tables do not hold every clone; where another copy was compared, an unresolved V gene accounts for under half, and the others remain unexplained. That table gives V, J and clone size, and the DNA gave D and trimming. The sample data list roughly 180,000 clones, and less than 90% of these were observed just once. Together, the top ten hold roughly 20% of the sample.

The rearrangement joined TRBV6-5 to TRBJ1-1; the D gene identity is not certain. Sequencing was performed on peripheral blood. The TCR originated in a man in his 70s with active or convalescent COVID-19. Here the CDR3 is given as CASSYVGSTEAFF. The nucleotide sequence reads TGTGCCAGCAGTTACGTTGGGAGCACTGAAGCTTTCTTT.